This T cell receptor beta chain was found in a study of breast tumors, draining lymph nodes, adjacent tissues. Study conclusions and caveats: Most tumor T cells seemingly derive from lymph node, then expand in tumor. Luminal-like breast cancer showed significantly greater tumor-nontumor repertoire similarity than basal-like breast cancer did. The lymph node origin of tumor T cells was framed as consistent with a hypothesis, not demonstrated.

V dropped 8 bases and J dropped 6 bases, with 14 bases sitting between them. This CDR3 has 11 residues. In germline, CDR1 is GTSNPN, CDR2 SVGIG (reference sequence). TCRdb fed the multiplex PCR reads into MiXCR, producing one record per CDR3 protein. The sample consists of around 150,000 distinct CDR3 sequences, approximately 20% of them appearing once. At least ten counts were recorded for this clonotype. Its antigen is not known. The lymph nodes were axillary draining lymph nodes from breast cancer patients. The chain couples TRBV30 to TRBJ2-7; D is unclear. The sequenced sample was axillary lymph node tissue. The receptor's source is a female donor with breast cancer. Some clones in this sample may be carry-over from other donors' samples. The CDR3 sequence: CAGSQGREQYF. The CDR3 DNA reads TGTGCCGGCTCCCAAGGTCGCGAGCAGTACTTC.